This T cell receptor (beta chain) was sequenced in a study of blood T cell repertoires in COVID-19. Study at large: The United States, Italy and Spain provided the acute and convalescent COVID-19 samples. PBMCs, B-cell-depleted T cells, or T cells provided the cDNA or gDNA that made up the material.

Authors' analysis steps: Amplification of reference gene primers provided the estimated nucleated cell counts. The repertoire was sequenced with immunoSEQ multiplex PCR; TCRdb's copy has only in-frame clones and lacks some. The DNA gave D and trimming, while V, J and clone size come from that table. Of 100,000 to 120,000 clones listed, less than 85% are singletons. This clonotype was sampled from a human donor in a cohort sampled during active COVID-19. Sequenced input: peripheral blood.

CDR3: CASKSGLGNQPQHF. CDR3 DNA sequence: TGTGCCAGCAAGTCGGGGTTGGGCAATCAGCCCCAGCATTTT. V is TRBV25-1 and J is TRBJ1-5, with no clear D. This CDR3 comprises 14 residues. V shed 7 bases and J shed 2 bases, with 12 bases lying between them. Germline-derived CDR1 and CDR2 are MGHDK and SYGVNS.